The present TCR beta chain was sequenced within a study of T cells in Graves' hyperthyroidism and ophthalmopathy. Study outcomes and limitations: Most clonotypes expanded in the thyroid (above 0.001) were also present in blood. Ophthalmopathy could be told apart from stable hyperthyroidism with a 13 V-J model.

J was trimmed by 7 bases and V by 1 base; bases with no gene match: 11. The CDR3 is 15 amino acids. In germline, CDR1 is GTSNPN, CDR2 SVGIG (reference sequence). This sample holds PBMCs from about 10 ml fresh peripheral blood. Remarks on this clonotype: What it binds is not known.

TCR beta CDR3 sequences were amplified from RNA transcripts. An initial round of RT-PCR targeting the TCR CDR3 relied on the HTBI primer set. TCRdb redid the calling of the multiplex PCR reads with MiXCR, one entry per CDR3 protein. The repertoire consists of almost 350,000 distinct CDR3 sequences, with roughly 18% occurring once and the leading ten covering roughly 15%. The V call is TRBV30, the J call TRBJ1-2, with 8 bases lining up with TRBD1. The receptor was isolated from a woman in her thirties or forties with Graves' ophthalmopathy. The sample consisted of blood. CDR3 DNA sequence: TGTGCCTGGAGTGAAATCAGGCAGGGGGCCGGTGGCTACACCTTC. It translates to CAWSEIRQGAGGYTF.